The 21 T cell receptor beta chains below come from one sample, sequenced in a study of T cells in localized non-small cell lung cancer. Produced via immunoSEQ multiplex PCR; TCRdb's table is partial and in-frame only. Of 90,000 to 95,000 clones in the sample, around 90% were seen once. The sequencing here drew on peripheral blood, taken before any cancer treatment. These receptors all stem from a man aged 40 to 70 with stage I squamous cell lung carcinoma.

The sample holds one count of this clone. In DNA, the CDR3 is TGCGCCAGCAGCCAAGCTGGCCAGACAACTAATGAAAAACTGTTTTTT. Translating gives CASSQAGQTTNEKLFF. The chain combines TRBV4-1 with TRBJ1-4, with unresolved D. CDR3 size: 16 residues. V lost 1 base, J lost 0 bases, and 9 bases lay in between. Germline loops: CDR1 MGHRA, CDR2 YSYEKL.

This chain uses TRBV6-4 with TRBJ2-5; 13 bases map to TRBD2. Germline V CDR1 and CDR2: MRHNA, SNTAGT. The CDR3 has 21 amino acids. V trimming: 0 bases; J trimming: 4 bases; junction bases outside the gene matches: 17. The CDR3 bases are TGTGCCAGCAGTGACTCGAAGACGTCGCCCGGGACTAGCGGGAAGTTAGAGACCCAGTACTTC. Translating it yields CASSDSKTSPGTSGKLETQYF.

The CDR3 reads CASSLANRGGDTQYF. As DNA, the CDR3 is TGTGCCAGCAGCTTGGCCAACAGGGGAGGTGATACGCAGTATTTT. The chain links TRBV5-4 to TRBJ2-3, with D maybe TRBD1 (7 bases). The CDR3 runs 15 residues. Germline CDR1 is SGHNT and CDR2 is YYREEE (reference sequence). Trimming left V 0 bases short and J 6 bases short, with 14 bases between.

J is TRBJ2-7 and V is TRBV6-1; 10 nucleotides match TRBD2. The CDR3 length is 13 residues. Germline V lookup: CDR1 MNHNS, CDR2 SASEGT. V lost 7 bases to trimming and J lost 5 bases; unmatched junction nucleotides: 5. CDR3 region: CASTVAGGDEQYF. DNA of the CDR3: TGTGCCAGCACCGTAGCGGGGGGCGACGAGCAGTACTTC.

CDR3 loop: CASSLQAGLAGFTDTQYF. The DNA for the CDR3 is TGTGCCAGCAGCTTACAGGCAGGACTAGCGGGGTTCACAGATACGCAGTATTTT. This chain uses TRBV11-1 with TRBJ2-3, with TRBD2 identical over 12 bases. This CDR3 is built from 18 residues. Trimming at V came to 2 bases and at J to 2 bases, leaving 8 bases not matched to a gene. CDR1 and CDR2 (germline): SGHAT, FQDESV (reference sequence).

The chain joins TRBV5-1 to TRBJ2-7, with D possibly called TRBD1 or TRBD2 (5 bases each). CDR3 length: 13 amino acids. V was shortened by 2 bases and J by 1 base, with 7 bases between the two germline ends. The germline V gene has CDR1 SGHRS and CDR2 YFSETQ. The CDR3 DNA sequence: TGCGCCAGCAGCTTCAGGGAGTCCTACGAGCAGTACTTC. The encoded protein is CASSFRESYEQYF.

CDR3: CASSLGGETEAFF. As DNA, the CDR3 is TGCGCCAGCAGCTTGGGAGGGGAGACTGAAGCTTTCTTT. The chain combines TRBV5-1 with TRBJ1-1; possibly TRBD1 for D (5 bases). V was cut by 0 bases and J by 5 bases, with 8 bases left in between. The CDR3 totals 13 residues. CDR1 SGHRS and CDR2 YFSETQ come from the germline V gene.

This chain uses TRBV18 with TRBJ2-2; D might be TRBD1 (7 bases). CDR1 and CDR2 (germline): KGHSH, LQKENI. Trimming removed 4 bases from V and 3 bases from J, with 21 bases in between. This CDR3 region has 18 residues. The CDR3, as DNA: TGTGCCAGCTCACAGAGGACAGGAGGGAAGGTCGACACCGGGGAGCTGTTTTTT. Protein product: CASSQRTGGKVDTGELFF.

Points on this clone: Other DNA sequences of this sample code for an identical CDR3. The chain employs TRBV5-1 and TRBJ1-1; no definite D call. The CDR3 spans 14 residues. Per germline, CDR1 SGHRS and CDR2 YFSETQ. Trimming took 4 bases from V and 1 from J, leaving 11 bases between them. In nucleotides, the CDR3 is TGCGCCAGCAGCCTCGGACCGGAGAACACTGAAGCTTTCTTT. Translated, it gives CASSLGPENTEAFF.

This sequence joins TRBV7-2 and TRBJ2-1; 8 nucleotides align to TRBD2. Germline assignment: CDR1 SGHTA and CDR2 FQGNSA. The CDR3 spans 15 residues. The V and J ends lost 1 base and 7 bases, in that order; junction bases with no gene match: 6. CDR3 nucleotides: TGTGCCAGCAGCTTAGTAGCGGGGCTCTGGAATGAGCAGTTCTTC. Encoded protein: CASSLVAGLWNEQFF.

The chain carries TRBV4-1 and TRBJ2-1; 9 nucleotides match TRBD1. The V gene end was trimmed by 0 bases and the J gene end by 7 bases; junction bases not matched to a gene: 10. Germline CDR1 is MGHRA and CDR2 is YSYEKL. This CDR3 comprises 17 residues. The CDR3 DNA sequence: TGCGCCAGCAGCCAAGATCCGAGACAGGGGGTTATGAATGAGCAGTTCTTC. Translated: CASSQDPRQGVMNEQFF.

The chain has TRBV6-6 and TRBJ1-2; D is unclear. CDR1 MNHNY and CDR2 SVGAGI come from the germline V gene (reference sequence). The CDR3 has 13 residues. V lost 6 bases to trimming and J lost 4 bases, with 12 bases between them. The CDR3 loop reads CASRFEGGYGYTF. The CDR3 DNA follows: TGTGCCAGCAGATTCGAAGGAGGCTATGGCTACACCTTC.

The rearrangement uses TRBV2 and TRBJ1-5; D unresolved. Germline CDR1 is SNHLY and CDR2 is FYNNEI. The CDR3 sequence is 13 residues long. Trimming removed 7 bases at V and 4 bases at J, with 11 bases between. The CDR3, as DNA: TGTGCCAGCATGCCGTTCGAGAATCAGCCCCAGCATTTT. This translates into CASMPFENQPQHF.

The chain has TRBV10-3 and TRBJ2-1, with D maybe TRBD2 (5 bases). The CDR3 runs 14 residues. Germline values: CDR1 ENHRY, CDR2 SYGVKD. The ends were cut back, 1 base at V and 7 bases at J, with 11 bases in the middle. CDR3 sequence reads: CAISEFGVGNEQFF. In nucleotides, the CDR3 is TGTGCCATCAGTGAGTTCGGGGTTGGGAATGAGCAGTTCTTC.

As DNA, the CDR3 is TGTGCCAGCAGCCCCCACGCGGTCGGGGCGGAGACAGATACGCAGTATTTT. Translation: CASSPHAVGAETDTQYF. The J gene is TRBJ2-3, the V gene TRBV9, with D possibly being TRBD1 or TRBD2 (5 bases each). The CDR3 is made up of 17 amino acids. Germline V gene lookup returns CDR1 SGDLS and CDR2 YYNGEE. Trimming took 4 bases from V and 3 from J, leaving 21 bases between them.

The chain is built from TRBV5-4 and TRBJ2-1, with 7 bases fitting TRBD2. Trimming cost V 4 bases and J 4 bases; bases outside gene matches: 8. Germline CDR1 and CDR2: SGHNT and YYREEE (reference sequence). The CDR3 totals 15 residues. Written as DNA, the CDR3 is TGTGCCAGCAGCGCCCCTCAAGCGGGGTACAATGAGCAGTTCTTC. Amino acids: CASSAPQAGYNEQFF.

The gene calls are TRBV19 and TRBJ1-6; D remains unclear. The germline V and J ends were trimmed by 7 bases and 8 bases, with 15 bases remaining between them. Germline V lookup: CDR1 LNHDA, CDR2 SQIVND (reference sequence). The CDR3 contains 14 residues. The CDR3 spells CASMQSTGYSPLHF. CDR3 sequence (DNA): TGTGCCAGTATGCAGAGCACGGGATATTCACCCCTCCACTTT. Looking up the rest from reference TRBV19 and TRBJ1-6 gives the full variable domain: DGGITQSPKYLFRKEGQNVTLSCEQNLNHDAMYWYRQDPGQGLRLIYYSQIVNDFQKGDIAEGYSVSREKKESFPLTVTSAQKNPTAFYLCASMQSTGYSPLHFGNGTRLTVT.

This clone has a single count. The chain is built from TRBV10-3 and TRBJ2-3; D is uncertain. Germline V CDR1 and CDR2: ENHRY, SYGVKD. The CDR3 spans 14 residues. V gave up 5 bases and J gave up 1 base, with 10 bases separating them. The CDR3 loop reads CAISQGSGTDTQYF. The CDR3 bases are TGTGCCATCAGTCAAGGTTCGGGCACAGATACGCAGTATTTT.

This chain joins TRBV5-4 and TRBJ1-2; 9 nucleotides align to TRBD1. V was pared by 1 base and J by 8 bases, with 3 bases of the junction left unmatched. CDR1 and CDR2 from the germline V gene are SGHNT and YYREEE (reference sequence). The CDR3 is made up of 13 amino acids. The CDR3 DNA reads TGTGCCAGCAGCTTGTGGACAGGGGTGGGCTACACCTTC. The encoded protein is CASSLWTGVGYTF.

The gene calls are TRBV5-1 and TRBJ1-2, with D maybe TRBD1 (5 bases). This CDR3 is built from 15 residues. V was cut by 3 bases and J by 2 bases, with 14 bases left in between. In germline, CDR1 is SGHRS, CDR2 YFSETQ. In nucleotides, the CDR3 is TGCGCCAGCAGCTCCGCGGGGCGGGCGAACTATGGCTACACCTTC. Its protein is CASSSAGRANYGYTF.

J is TRBJ1-1 and V is TRBV5-1; D gene unclear. There are 14 residues in the CDR3. The germline V and J ends were trimmed by 1 base and 4 bases, with 11 bases remaining between them. CDR1 and CDR2 (germline): SGHRS, YFSETQ. CDR3 loop: CASSLRSVGTEAFF. DNA for the CDR3: TGCGCCAGCAGCTTGAGAAGTGTGGGCACTGAAGCTTTCTTT.